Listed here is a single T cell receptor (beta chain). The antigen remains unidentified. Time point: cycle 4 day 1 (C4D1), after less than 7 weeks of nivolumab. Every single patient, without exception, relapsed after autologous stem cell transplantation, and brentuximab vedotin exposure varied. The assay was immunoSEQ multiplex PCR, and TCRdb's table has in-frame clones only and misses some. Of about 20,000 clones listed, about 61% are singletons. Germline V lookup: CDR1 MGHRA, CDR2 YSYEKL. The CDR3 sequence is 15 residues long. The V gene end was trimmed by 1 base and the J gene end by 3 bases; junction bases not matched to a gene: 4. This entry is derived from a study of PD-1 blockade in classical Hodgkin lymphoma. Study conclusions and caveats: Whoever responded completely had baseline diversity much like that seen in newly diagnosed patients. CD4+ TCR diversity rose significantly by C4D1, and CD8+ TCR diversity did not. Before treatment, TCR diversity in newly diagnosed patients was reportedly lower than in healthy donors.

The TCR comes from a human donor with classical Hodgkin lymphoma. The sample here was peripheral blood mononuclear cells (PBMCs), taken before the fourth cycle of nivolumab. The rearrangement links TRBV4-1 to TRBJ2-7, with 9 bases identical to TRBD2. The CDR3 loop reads CASSQGASGDYEQYF. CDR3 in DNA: TGCGCCAGCAGCCAAGGGGCTAGCGGGGACTACGAGCAGTACTTC.